This T cell receptor (beta chain) was obtained from a study of healthy donors' naive CD4 and CD8 T cells. Study information: Donors, half of them female, were 20-25, 40-50 or 60-70 years old.

Germline CDR1 and CDR2: GTSNPN and SVGIG (reference sequence). The CDR3 totals 12 residues. V lost 3 bases, J lost 8 bases, and 13 bases lay in between. As to this clonotype: As yet, its antigen is unknown.

Whole-study findings and limits: Positive CDR3 charge linked to CD4+ cells, negative to CD8+ cells. The study did not address homeostatic proliferation effects in naive T cells.

Starting from around 500 ng of total RNA, TCR libraries were made with linear amplification. TCRdb called the reads again in MiXCR, with one record for every CDR3 protein. Seen here are approximately 200,000 distinct CDR3 sequences, over 60% observed once, and the top ten hold about 2.4%. Sequences were obtained from naive CD4+ and CD8+ T cells sorted from blood, pooled from several donors. The rearrangement links TRBV30 to TRBJ1-2; no firm D call. The clonotype was recovered from a pool of human donors in good health; the sample pools cells from several healthy donors. The CDR3 nucleotides are TGTGCCTGGAGAGCCGGGCCTAAGGGCTACACCTTC. Encoded protein: CAWRAGPKGYTF.